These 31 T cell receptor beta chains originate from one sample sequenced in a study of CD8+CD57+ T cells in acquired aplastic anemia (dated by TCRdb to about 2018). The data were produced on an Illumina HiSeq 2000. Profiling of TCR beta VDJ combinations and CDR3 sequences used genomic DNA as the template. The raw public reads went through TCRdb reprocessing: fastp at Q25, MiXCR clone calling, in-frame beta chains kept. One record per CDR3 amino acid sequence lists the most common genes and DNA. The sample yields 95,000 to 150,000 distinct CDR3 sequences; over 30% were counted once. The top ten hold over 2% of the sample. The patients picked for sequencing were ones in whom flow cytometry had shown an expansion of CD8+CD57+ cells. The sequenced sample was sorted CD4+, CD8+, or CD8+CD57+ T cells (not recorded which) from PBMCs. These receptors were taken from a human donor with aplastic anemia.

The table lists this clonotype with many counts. In nucleotides, the CDR3 is TGTGCCAGTAGTATCTTAGGGACGGCTGAAGCTTTCTTT. Translating it yields CASSILGTAEAFF. The rearrangement joins TRBV19 to TRBJ1-1, with D possibly being TRBD1 (5 bases). V was clipped by 3 bases and J by 6 bases, with 11 bases between them. In germline, CDR1 is LNHDA, CDR2 SQIVND (reference sequence). The CDR3 runs 13 residues. The variable domain in full, with the rest retrieved from reference TRBV19 and TRBJ1-1, is DGGITQSPKYLFRKEGQNVTLSCEQNLNHDAMYWYRQDPGQGLRLIYYSQIVNDFQKGDIAEGYSVSREKKESFPLTVTSAQKNPTAFYLCASSILGTAEAFFGQGTRLTVV.

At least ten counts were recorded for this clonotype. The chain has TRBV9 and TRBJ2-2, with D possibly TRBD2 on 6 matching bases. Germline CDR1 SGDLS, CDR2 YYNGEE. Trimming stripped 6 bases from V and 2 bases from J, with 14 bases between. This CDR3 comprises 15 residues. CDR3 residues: CASTTLGGNTGELFF. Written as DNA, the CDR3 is TGTGCCAGCACTACTCTCGGGGGAAACACCGGGGAGCTGTTTTTT.

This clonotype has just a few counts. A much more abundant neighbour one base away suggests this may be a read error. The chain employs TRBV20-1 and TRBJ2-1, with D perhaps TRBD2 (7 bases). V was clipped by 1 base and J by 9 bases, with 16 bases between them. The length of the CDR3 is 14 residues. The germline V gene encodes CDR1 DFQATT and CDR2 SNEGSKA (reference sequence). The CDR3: CSARGWGGRGEQFF. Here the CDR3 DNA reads TGCAGTGCTAGAGGGTGGGGGGGCCGCGGTGAGCAGTTCTTC.

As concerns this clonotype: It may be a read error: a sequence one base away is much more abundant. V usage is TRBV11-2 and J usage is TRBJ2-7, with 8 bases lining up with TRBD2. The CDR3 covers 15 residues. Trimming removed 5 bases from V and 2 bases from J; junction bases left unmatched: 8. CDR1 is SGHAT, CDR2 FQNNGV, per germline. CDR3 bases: TGTGCCAGCAGCCTCATGGCGGGGGGAACCTACGAGCAGTACTTC. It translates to CASSLMAGGTYEQYF.

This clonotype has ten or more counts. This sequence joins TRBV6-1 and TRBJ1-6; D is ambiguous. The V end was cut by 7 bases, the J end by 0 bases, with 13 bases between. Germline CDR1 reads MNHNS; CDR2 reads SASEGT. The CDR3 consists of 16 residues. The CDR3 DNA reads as TGTGCCAGCACCCGAAGGGTGATCTCCTATAATTCACCCCTCCACTTT. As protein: CASTRRVISYNSPLHF.

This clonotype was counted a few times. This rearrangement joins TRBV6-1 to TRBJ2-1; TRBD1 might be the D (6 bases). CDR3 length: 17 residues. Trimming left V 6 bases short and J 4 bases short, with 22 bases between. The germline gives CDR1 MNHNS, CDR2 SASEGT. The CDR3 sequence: CASSTLGLGARYNEQFF. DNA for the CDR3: TGTGCCAGCAGCACCCTCGGCTTGGGGGCCAGGTACAATGAGCAGTTCTTC.

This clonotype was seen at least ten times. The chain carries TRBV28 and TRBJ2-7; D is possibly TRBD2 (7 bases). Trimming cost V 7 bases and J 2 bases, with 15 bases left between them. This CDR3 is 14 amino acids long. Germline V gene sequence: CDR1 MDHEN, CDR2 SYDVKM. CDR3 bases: TGTGCCAGCACCGAGGGGGGGCGGACCTACGAGCAGTACTTC. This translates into CASTEGGRTYEQYF.

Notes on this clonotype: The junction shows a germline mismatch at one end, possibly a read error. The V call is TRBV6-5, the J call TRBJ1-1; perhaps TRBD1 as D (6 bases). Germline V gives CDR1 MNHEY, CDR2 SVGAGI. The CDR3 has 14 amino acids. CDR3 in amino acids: CTSSLGGRNTEAFF. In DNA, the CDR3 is TGTACCAGCAGTTTAGGGGGGAGGAACACTGAAGCTTTCTTT.

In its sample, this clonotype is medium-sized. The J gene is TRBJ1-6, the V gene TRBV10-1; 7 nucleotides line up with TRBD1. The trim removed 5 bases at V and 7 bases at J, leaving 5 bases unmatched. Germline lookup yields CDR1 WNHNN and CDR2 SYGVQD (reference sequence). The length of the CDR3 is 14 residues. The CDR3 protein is CASSQGQLNSPLHF. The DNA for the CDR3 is TGCGCCAGCAGTCAGGGACAGCTAAATTCACCCCTCCACTTT.

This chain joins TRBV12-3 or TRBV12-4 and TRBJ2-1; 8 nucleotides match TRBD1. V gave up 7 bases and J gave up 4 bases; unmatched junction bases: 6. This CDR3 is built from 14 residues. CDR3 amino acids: CASKLDRAYNEQFF. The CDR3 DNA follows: TGTGCCAGCAAGTTGGACAGGGCTTACAATGAGCAGTTCTTC.

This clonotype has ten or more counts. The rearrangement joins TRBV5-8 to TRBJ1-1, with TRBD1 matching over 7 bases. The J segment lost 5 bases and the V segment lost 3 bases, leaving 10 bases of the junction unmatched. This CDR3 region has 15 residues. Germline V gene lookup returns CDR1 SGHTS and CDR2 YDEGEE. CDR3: CASSSPGQKVTEAFF. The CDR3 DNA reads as TGTGCCAGCAGCTCCCCGGGACAGAAAGTTACTGAAGCTTTCTTT.

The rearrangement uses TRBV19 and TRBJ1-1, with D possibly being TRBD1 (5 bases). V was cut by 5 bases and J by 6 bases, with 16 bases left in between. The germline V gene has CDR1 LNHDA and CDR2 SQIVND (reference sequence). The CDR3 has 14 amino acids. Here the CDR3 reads CASSLQWGSAEAFF. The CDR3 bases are TGTGCCAGTAGTCTTCAGTGGGGGAGCGCTGAAGCTTTCTTT.

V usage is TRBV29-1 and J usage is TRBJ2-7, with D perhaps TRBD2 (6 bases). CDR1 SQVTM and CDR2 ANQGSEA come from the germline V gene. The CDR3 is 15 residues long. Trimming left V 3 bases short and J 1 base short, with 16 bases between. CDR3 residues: CSVDSGVGGSYEQYF. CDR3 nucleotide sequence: TGCAGCGTTGATTCGGGGGTGGGGGGATCCTACGAGCAGTACTTC.

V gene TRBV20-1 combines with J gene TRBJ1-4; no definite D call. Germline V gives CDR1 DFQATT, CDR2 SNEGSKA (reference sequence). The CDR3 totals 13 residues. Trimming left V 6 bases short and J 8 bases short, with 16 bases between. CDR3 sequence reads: CSAKVLQNEKLFF. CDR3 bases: TGCAGTGCGAAAGTTCTTCAGAACGAAAAACTGTTTTTT.

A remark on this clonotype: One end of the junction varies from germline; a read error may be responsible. In nucleotides, the CDR3 is TGTGCCACCTGTGATACCAAGGGTTACAATGAGCAGTCCTTC. This gives the protein CATCDTKGYNEQSF. The chain carries TRBV24-1 and TRBJ2-1; D is uncertain. Germline assignment: CDR1 KGHDR and CDR2 SFDVKD. The CDR3 sequence is 14 residues long.

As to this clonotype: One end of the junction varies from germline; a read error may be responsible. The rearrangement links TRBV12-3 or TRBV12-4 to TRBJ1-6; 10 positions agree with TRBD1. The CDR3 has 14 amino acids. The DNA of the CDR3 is TGTGCCAGCAGTTTAGGGACAGGGGGGACACCCTTCCACTTT. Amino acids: CASSLGTGGTPFHF.

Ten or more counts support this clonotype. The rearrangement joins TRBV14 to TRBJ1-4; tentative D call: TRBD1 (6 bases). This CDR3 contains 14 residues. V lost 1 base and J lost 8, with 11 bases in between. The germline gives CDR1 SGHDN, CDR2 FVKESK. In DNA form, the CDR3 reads TGTGCCAGCAGCCAAGGGAGGAGGGGGGAAAAACTGTTTTTT. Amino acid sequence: CASSQGRRGEKLFF.

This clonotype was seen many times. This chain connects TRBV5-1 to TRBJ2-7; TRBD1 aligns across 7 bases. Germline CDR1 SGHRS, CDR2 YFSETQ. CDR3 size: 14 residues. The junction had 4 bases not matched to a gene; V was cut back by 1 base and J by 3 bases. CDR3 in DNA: TGCGCCAGCAGCTTGTCGGGACAGAGCTACGAGCAGTACGTC. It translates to CASSLSGQSYEQYV.

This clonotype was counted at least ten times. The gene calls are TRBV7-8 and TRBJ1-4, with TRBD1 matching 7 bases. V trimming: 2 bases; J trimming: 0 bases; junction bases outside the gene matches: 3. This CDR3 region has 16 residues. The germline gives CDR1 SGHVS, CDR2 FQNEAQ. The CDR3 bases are TGTGCCAGCAGCTTACGACAGGGCACAACTAATGAAAAACTGTTTTTT. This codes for CASSLRQGTTNEKLFF.

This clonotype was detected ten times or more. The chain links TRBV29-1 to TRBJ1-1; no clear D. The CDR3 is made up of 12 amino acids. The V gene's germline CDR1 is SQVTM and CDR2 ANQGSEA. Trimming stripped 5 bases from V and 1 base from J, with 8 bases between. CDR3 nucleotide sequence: TGCAGCGTTCTCAGGACGAACACTGAAGCTTTCTTT. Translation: CSVLRTNTEAFF.

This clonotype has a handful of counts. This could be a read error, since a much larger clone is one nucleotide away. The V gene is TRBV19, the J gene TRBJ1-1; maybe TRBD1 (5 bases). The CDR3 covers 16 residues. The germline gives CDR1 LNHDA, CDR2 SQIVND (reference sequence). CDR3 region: CASSITTATMNTEASF. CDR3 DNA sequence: TGTGCCAGTAGTATAACGACAGCAACTATGAACACTGAAGCTTCCTTT.

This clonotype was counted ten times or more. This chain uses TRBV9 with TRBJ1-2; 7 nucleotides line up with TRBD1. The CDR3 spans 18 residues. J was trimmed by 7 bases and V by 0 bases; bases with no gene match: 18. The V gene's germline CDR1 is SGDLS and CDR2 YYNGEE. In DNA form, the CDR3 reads TGTGCCAGCAGCGTAGATGAGCGGGGGGAGGGGGCCAAGGGTGGCTACACCTTC. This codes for CASSVDERGEGAKGGYTF.

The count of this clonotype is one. The CDR3 sequence is CASSYLDSRYYEQYF. CDR3 nucleotides: TGTGCCAGCAGTTATTTGGACAGTAGGTACTACGAGCAGTACTTC. The chain carries TRBV6-2 or TRBV6-3 and TRBJ2-7; D is perhaps TRBD1 (6 bases). Looked up from germline, CDR1 is MNHEY and CDR2 is SVGEGT. Trimming shortened V by 3 bases and J by 3 bases, and 15 bases separated the two germline ends. CDR3 length: 15 residues.

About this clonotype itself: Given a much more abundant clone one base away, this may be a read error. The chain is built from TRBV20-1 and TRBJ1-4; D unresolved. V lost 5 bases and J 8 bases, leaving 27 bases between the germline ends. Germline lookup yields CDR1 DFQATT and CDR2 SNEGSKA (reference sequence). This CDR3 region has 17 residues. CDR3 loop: CSAGPRVGREKKEKLFF. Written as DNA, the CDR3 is TGCAGTGCTGGACCCCGAGTGGGCCGGGAAAAAAAGGAAAAACTGTTTTTT.

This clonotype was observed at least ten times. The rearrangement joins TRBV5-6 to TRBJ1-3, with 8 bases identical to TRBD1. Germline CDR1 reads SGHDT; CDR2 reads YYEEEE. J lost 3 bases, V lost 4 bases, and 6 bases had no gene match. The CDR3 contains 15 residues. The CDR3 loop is CASSPDRGRGNTIYF. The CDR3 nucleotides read TGTGCCAGCAGCCCCGACAGGGGACGTGGAAACACCATATATTTT.

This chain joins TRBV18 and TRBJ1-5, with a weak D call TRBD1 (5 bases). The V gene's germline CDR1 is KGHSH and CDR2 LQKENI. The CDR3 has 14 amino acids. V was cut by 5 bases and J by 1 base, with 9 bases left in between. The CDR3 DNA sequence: TGTGCCAGCTCAACTCAGGGAAGCAATCAGCCCCAGCATTTT. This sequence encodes CASSTQGSNQPQHF.

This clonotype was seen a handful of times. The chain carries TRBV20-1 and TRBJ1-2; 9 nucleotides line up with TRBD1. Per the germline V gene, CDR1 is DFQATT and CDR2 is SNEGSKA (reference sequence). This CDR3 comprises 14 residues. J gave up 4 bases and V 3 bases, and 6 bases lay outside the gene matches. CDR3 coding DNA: TGCAGTGCTAGGGGGACAGGGTCGAGCTATGGCTACACCTTC. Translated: CSARGTGSSYGYTF.

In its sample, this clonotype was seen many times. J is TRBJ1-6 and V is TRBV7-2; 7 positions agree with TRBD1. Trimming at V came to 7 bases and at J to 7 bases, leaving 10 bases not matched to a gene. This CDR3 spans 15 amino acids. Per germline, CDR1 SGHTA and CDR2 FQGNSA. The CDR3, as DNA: TGTGCCAGCATCTCCGGACAGGAACGAAATTCACCCCTCCACTTT. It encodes CASISGQERNSPLHF.

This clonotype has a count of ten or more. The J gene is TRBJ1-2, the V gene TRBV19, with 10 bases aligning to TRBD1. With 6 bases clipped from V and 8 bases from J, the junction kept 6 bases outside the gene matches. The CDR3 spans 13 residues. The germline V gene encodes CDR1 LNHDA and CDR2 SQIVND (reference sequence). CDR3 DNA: TGTGCCAGTAGCACGACAGGGGGCGCGGGCTACACCTTC. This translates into CASSTTGGAGYTF. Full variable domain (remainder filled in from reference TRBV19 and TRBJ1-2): DGGITQSPKYLFRKEGQNVTLSCEQNLNHDAMYWYRQDPGQGLRLIYYSQIVNDFQKGDIAEGYSVSREKKESFPLTVTSAQKNPTAFYLCASSTTGGAGYTFGSGTRLTVV.

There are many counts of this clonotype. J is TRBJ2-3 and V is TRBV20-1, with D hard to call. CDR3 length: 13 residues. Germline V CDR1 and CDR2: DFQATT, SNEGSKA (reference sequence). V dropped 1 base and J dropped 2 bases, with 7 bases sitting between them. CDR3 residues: CSARARPTDTQYF. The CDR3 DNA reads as TGCAGTGCTAGAGCTAGACCCACAGATACGCAGTATTTT.

Here the CDR3 DNA reads TGTGCCAGCAAACCGGGACAGGGAGACTACGAGCAGTACTTC. It translates to CASKPGQGDYEQYF. The genes are TRBV2 and TRBJ2-7, with 9 bases fitting TRBD1. The trim removed 7 bases at V and 3 bases at J, leaving 7 bases unmatched. CDR3 length: 14 amino acids. Germline V CDR1 and CDR2: SNHLY, FYNNEI.